The TCR beta chain under discussion was sequenced for a study of blood T cell repertoires in COVID-19. Study at large: Samples taken during acute and convalescent COVID-19 were collected in the United States, Italy and Spain.

Original data processing: Quantification of nucleated cells was approximated via reference gene primer amplification. The table came from immunoSEQ multiplex PCR; TCRdb's copy has only in-frame clones and leaves some out. V, J and clone size are taken as reported in that table, and D and trimming were inferred from the DNA itself. The sample comprises 400,000 to 550,000 clones, around 88% of which are singletons, and around 4.5% rests with the top ten. Per germline, CDR1 MNHNS and CDR2 SASEGT. Trimming cost V 3 bases and J 3 bases, with 8 bases left between them. This CDR3 contains 13 residues. The sequence came from a woman aged 25 to 39 with acute or convalescent COVID-19. The sequencing input was peripheral blood. This sequence joins TRBV6-1 and TRBJ1-2; D possibly corresponds to TRBD1 (6 bases). This CDR3 reads CASSEDSHYGYTF. CDR3 DNA sequence: TGTGCCAGCAGTGAGGACAGCCACTATGGCTACACCTTC.